This TCR beta chain was captured in a study of blood T cell repertoires in COVID-19. Turning to the study itself: Samples of COVID-19 (acute and convalescent) were obtained from the United States, Italy and Spain. The cDNA or gDNA used as material had been derived from T cells, B-cell-depleted T cells, or PBMCs.

Germline V lookup: CDR1 MDHEN, CDR2 SYDVKM. V lost 6 bases, J lost 6 bases, and 15 bases lay in between. The CDR3 has 14 amino acids. Source study methods: Reference gene primer amplification yielded estimated nucleated cell counts. Here immunoSEQ multiplex PCR was the method, and the copy in TCRdb shows in-frame clones only, minus some. That table supplies the V and J calls and clone size; D and trimming were determined from the DNA. The repertoire consists of roughly 250,000 clones, with roughly 89% occurring once and the leading ten covering around 0.8%. The rearrangement uses TRBV28 and TRBJ2-4; possibly TRBD1 for D (5 bases). The sample was peripheral blood. The clonotype originates from a man aged 25 to 45 with acute or convalescent COVID-19. This chain's CDR3 is CASRLGQGRNIQYF. The CDR3 coding sequence is TGTGCCAGCAGGCTGGGGCAGGGCAGAAACATTCAGTACTTC. The complete variable domain, with remaining parts taken from reference TRBV28 and TRBJ2-4, reads DVKVTQSSRYLVKRTGEKVFLECVQDMDHENMFWYRQDPGLGLRLIYFSYDVKMKEKGDIPEGYSVSREKKERFSLILESASTNQTSMYLCASRLGQGRNIQYFGAGTRLSVL.